These 16 T cell receptor beta chains came from one sample sequenced in a study of OX40 agonist ivuxolimab in advanced cancers. Data came from immunoSEQ multiplex PCR; TCRdb stores just in-frame clones and leaves some out. The table has tens of thousands of clones, about 72% seen once; the top ten hold roughly 21%. The sample was CD4+ or CD8+ T cells sorted from blood, taken in a trial of the OX40 agonist ivuxolimab. Receptor source: an adult with an advanced solid tumor such as melanoma, head and neck, liver or kidney cancer.

The chain combines TRBV4-1 with TRBJ2-7; TRBD2 might be the D (6 bases). Trimming pared 0 bases from V and 2 bases from J, leaving 14 bases between. The germline V gene has CDR1 MGHRA and CDR2 YSYEKL. This CDR3 comprises 16 residues. The CDR3 sequence: CASSQDRGTRAYEQYF. The CDR3 DNA is TGCGCCAGCAGCCAAGATCGGGGGACCCGAGCCTACGAGCAGTACTTC.

V usage is TRBV5-5 and J usage is TRBJ2-7; D may be TRBD1 (5 bases). The CDR3 has 13 residues. The V gene lost 0 bases and the J gene lost 4 bases, with 8 bases spanning the gap. CDR1 is SGHKS, CDR2 YYEKEE, per germline (reference sequence). The CDR3, as DNA: TGTGCCAGCAGCTTGGGGGGCCAGTACGAGCAGTACTTC. It yields the protein CASSLGGQYEQYF.

The chain couples TRBV7-8 to TRBJ2-5; the D gene is possibly TRBD2 (5 bases). V was clipped by 4 bases and J by 2 bases, with 11 bases between them. This CDR3 spans 14 amino acids. CDR1 and CDR2 (germline): SGHVS, FQNEAQ. The CDR3 spells CASSSGILQETQYF. As DNA, the CDR3 is TGTGCCAGCAGCTCCGGGATACTGCAAGAGACCCAGTACTTC.

This chain links TRBV12-5 with TRBJ1-6; 9 positions match TRBD1. Trimming took 5 bases from V and 5 from J; bases not matched to a gene: 4. The CDR3 contains 15 residues. Germline V gene sequence: CDR1 LGHNT, CDR2 FRNRAP. The CDR3 sequence is CASGPGTGNNSPLHF. CDR3 bases: TGTGCTAGTGGTCCTGGGACAGGGAATAATTCACCCCTCCACTTT.

This clone was counted only a few times. The rearrangement joins TRBV7-9 to TRBJ1-1; no firm D call. CDR3 length: 12 amino acids. Germline-derived CDR1 and CDR2 are SEHNR and FQNEAQ (reference sequence). The V end was cut by 5 bases, the J end by 8 bases, with 12 bases between. The CDR3 DNA reads as TGTGCCAGCAGCGGCGTAGGGCGGGAAGCTTTCTTT. It specifies CASSGVGREAFF.

The gene calls are TRBV7-9 and TRBJ2-1; 8 bases match TRBD2. The CDR3 runs to 16 residues. Per the germline V gene, CDR1 is SEHNR and CDR2 is FQNEAQ (reference sequence). Unmatched junction bases numbered 13, after V lost 4 bases and J lost 8 bases. The DNA for the CDR3 is TGTGCCAGCAGCTCTCCCCGCGGACTAGCTTTGGATGAGCAGTTCTTC. Its translation is CASSSPRGLALDEQFF.

The chain is built from TRBV5-6 and TRBJ1-1; D not certain. Deletions cut 1 base from V and 8 bases from J, with 15 bases between. The CDR3 extends over 14 amino acids. From germline, CDR1 is SGHDT and CDR2 YYEEEE. This CDR3 reads CASSLIEGPFEAFF. CDR3 in DNA: TGTGCCAGCAGCTTGATCGAAGGGCCGTTCGAAGCTTTCTTT.

A few counts support this clone. V and J are TRBV10-3 and TRBJ1-1, with unresolved D. The CDR3 totals 14 residues. V lost 0 bases to trimming and J lost 1 base, with 6 bases between them. Per germline, CDR1 ENHRY and CDR2 SYGVKD. The CDR3 is CAISESMGNTEAFF. The CDR3 DNA sequence: TGTGCCATCAGTGAGTCGATGGGGAACACTGAAGCTTTCTTT.

This chain joins TRBV18 and TRBJ1-2, with D possibly matching TRBD1 (6 bases). The CDR3 sequence is 14 residues long. Per germline, CDR1 KGHSH and CDR2 LQKENI. The ends were cut back, 3 bases at V and 8 bases at J, with 16 bases in the middle. The CDR3 nucleotides are TGTGCCAGCTCACCCGACAGGTCGGGACAAGGCTACACCTTC. This translates into CASSPDRSGQGYTF.

The chain is built from TRBV28 and TRBJ1-1; possible D gene TRBD1, 6 bases. CDR3 size: 14 residues. The germline V and J ends were trimmed by 3 bases and 8 bases, with 16 bases remaining between them. Germline assignment: CDR1 MDHEN and CDR2 SYDVKM. This CDR3 reads CASSLLDRSTEAFF. CDR3 bases: TGTGCCAGCAGTTTGTTGGACAGATCTACAGAAGCTTTCTTT.

V is TRBV5-1 and J is TRBJ2-3, with D maybe TRBD2 (6 bases). The CDR3 spans 14 residues. V lost 6 bases and J lost 2, with 13 bases in between. The germline V gene has CDR1 SGHRS and CDR2 YFSETQ. The CDR3 reads CASNVGGNTDTQYF. The CDR3 DNA reads as TGCGCCAGCAACGTCGGCGGGAACACAGATACGCAGTATTTT.

The gene calls are TRBV6-5 and TRBJ1-1, with 11 bases that match TRBD1. The CDR3 contains 15 residues. Germline assignment: CDR1 MNHEY and CDR2 SVGAGI. J was trimmed by 4 bases and V by 5 bases; bases with no gene match: 6. The CDR3 region has the DNA TGTGCCAGCAGTCCTTGGACAGGGGGCGTCACTGAAGCTTTCTTT. Residues: CASSPWTGGVTEAFF.

This rearrangement joins TRBV5-5 to TRBJ1-2; D is uncertain. V was cut by 6 bases and J by 6 bases, with 18 bases left in between. This CDR3 has 14 amino acids. From germline, CDR1 is SGHKS and CDR2 YYEKEE (reference sequence). In DNA form, the CDR3 reads TGTGCCAGCACCCCGATTTCGGGCGTTGATGGCTACACCTTC. Amino acids: CASTPISGVDGYTF.

This clone was observed a handful of times. The chain has TRBV6-5 and TRBJ1-1; no definite D call. Trimming removed 4 bases at V and 3 bases at J, with 9 bases between. The germline V gene encodes CDR1 MNHEY and CDR2 SVGAGI. This CDR3 contains 13 residues. Here the CDR3 DNA reads TGTGCCAGCAGTTTAACACGATACACTGAAGCTTTCTTT. This codes for CASSLTRYTEAFF.

The rearrangement joins TRBV27 to TRBJ2-1; 7 bases match TRBD1. The CDR3 covers 14 residues. V gave up 5 bases and J gave up 9 bases; unmatched junction bases: 10. CDR1 is MNHEY and CDR2 is SMNVEV in the germline V gene (reference sequence). This chain's CDR3 is CASSPRDRATEQFF. The CDR3 DNA sequence: TGTGCCAGCAGTCCCCGCGACAGGGCCACTGAGCAGTTCTTC.

The chain carries TRBV30 and TRBJ2-1; D gene uncertain. Germline-derived CDR1 and CDR2 are GTSNPN and SVGIG (reference sequence). The V end was cut by 3 bases, the J end by 3 bases, with 12 bases between. This CDR3 comprises 14 residues. CDR3 sequence: CAWSRLPHYNEQFF. The CDR3 nucleotides read TGTGCCTGGAGCAGGCTACCTCACTACAATGAGCAGTTCTTC.